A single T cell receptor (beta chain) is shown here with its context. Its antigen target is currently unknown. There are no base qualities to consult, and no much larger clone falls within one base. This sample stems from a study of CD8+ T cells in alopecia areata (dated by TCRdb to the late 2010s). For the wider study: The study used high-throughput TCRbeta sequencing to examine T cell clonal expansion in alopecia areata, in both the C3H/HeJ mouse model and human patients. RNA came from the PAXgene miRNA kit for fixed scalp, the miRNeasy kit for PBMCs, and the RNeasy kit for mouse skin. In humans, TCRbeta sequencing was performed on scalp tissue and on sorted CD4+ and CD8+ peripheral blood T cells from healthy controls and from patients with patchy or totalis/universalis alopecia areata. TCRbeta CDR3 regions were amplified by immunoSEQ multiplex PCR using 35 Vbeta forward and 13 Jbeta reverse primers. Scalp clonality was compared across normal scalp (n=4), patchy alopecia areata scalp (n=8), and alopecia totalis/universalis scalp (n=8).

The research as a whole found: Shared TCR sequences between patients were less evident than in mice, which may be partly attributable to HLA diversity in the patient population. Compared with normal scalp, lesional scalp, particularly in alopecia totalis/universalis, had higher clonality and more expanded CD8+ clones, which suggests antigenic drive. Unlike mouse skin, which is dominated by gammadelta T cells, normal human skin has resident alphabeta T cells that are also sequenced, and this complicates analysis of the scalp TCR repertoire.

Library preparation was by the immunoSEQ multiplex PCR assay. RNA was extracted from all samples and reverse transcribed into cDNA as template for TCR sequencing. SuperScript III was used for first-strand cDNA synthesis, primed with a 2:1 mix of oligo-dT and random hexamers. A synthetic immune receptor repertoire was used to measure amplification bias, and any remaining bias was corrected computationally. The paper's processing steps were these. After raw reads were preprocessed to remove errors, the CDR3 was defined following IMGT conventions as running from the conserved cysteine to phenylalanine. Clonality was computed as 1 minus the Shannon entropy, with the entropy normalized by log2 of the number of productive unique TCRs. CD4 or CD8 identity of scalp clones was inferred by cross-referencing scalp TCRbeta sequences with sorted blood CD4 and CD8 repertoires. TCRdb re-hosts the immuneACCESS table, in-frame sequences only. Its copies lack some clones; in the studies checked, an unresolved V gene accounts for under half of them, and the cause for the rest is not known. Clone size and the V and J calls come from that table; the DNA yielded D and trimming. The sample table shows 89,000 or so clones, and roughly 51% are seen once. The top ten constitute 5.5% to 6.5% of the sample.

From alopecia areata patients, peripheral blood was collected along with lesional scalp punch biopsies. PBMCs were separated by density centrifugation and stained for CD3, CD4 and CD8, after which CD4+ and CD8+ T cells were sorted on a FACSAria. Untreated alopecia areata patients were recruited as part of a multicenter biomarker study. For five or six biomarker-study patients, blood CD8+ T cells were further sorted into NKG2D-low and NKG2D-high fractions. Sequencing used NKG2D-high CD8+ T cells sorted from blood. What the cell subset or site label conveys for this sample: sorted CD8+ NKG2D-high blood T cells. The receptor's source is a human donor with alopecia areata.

CDR3 protein: CASSFPGHYEQYF. Here is the DNA: TGTGCCAGCAGTTTCCCGGGCCACTACGAGCAGTACTTC. The chain is encoded by TRBV27 joined to TRBJ2-7, with no reliable assignment of the D segment. The germline ends are 9 bases apart after V is trimmed by 3 bases and J by 3 bases. The CDR3 covers 13 residues, taking in both the cysteine and the phenylalanine. Here the CDR3 DNA is all that survives: 39 bases in frame from base 1. The germline V gene (reference sequence) provides CDR1 MNHEY and CDR2 SMNVEV.